Described below is a single TCR beta chain sequence and its context. These data belong to a study of CD8 T cells in Susac syndrome. The T cells that were sequenced for TCR beta were CD8+ and CD4+ cells from blood. In contrast to the negatively isolated CD8+ and CD4+ T cells, TEMRA cells were FACS-enriched. Germline V gene data show CDR1 as DFQATT and CDR2 as SNEGSKA (reference sequence). V shed 6 bases and J 1 base; nucleotides not matched to a gene: 11. The CDR3 loop spans 17 amino acids. Random hexamers were used to reverse transcribe the RNA input (about 0.5 to 1 ug). The method of amplification for TCR beta CDR3 was immunoSEQ multiplex PCR, covering 54 Vbeta and 13 Jbeta. TCRdb reprocessed the immunoSEQ multiplex PCR reads with MiXCR, giving one entry per CDR3 protein. The table lists roughly 100,000 distinct CDR3 sequences, approximately 93% of them singletons.

The specimen was CD8+ T cells from PBMCs. This chain connects TRBV20-1 to TRBJ1-6, with 8 bases that match TRBD1. The clonotype originates from a human donor with Susac syndrome. The CDR3 loop is CSAQDRVEGSYNSPLHF. For the CDR3, the DNA is TGCAGTGCGCAGGACAGGGTGGAAGGTTCCTATAATTCACCCCTCCACTTT.